These 7 T cell receptor beta chains came from one sample sequenced in a study of post-analysis software for immune sequencing data. Broader study findings: Included in a set of roughly five TRBV segments more frequent in patients than controls were TRBV5-6, TRBV5-1 and TRBV20-1.

These receptors' targets are unknown. The TCR beta cDNA libraries contained unique molecular identifiers. TCRdb reprocessed the PCR reads via MiXCR and lists one record per CDR3 protein. This table holds roughly 170,000 distinct CDR3 sequences, about 29% found once. The sequencing sample was made of blood. Receptor source: a girl between 10 and 17 years old with multiple sclerosis.

This clonotype was observed a handful of times. In nucleotides, the CDR3 is TGCGCCAGCAGCTTGGAATGTGGGGATAAGGGAGCTAGAGAGTTCTTC. Its protein is CASSLECGDKGAREFF. V gene TRBV5-1 combines with J gene TRBJ2-1; D perhaps matches TRBD2 (5 bases). CDR1 and CDR2 (germline): SGHRS, YFSETQ. There are 16 residues in the CDR3. V dropped 0 bases and J dropped 14 bases, with 24 bases sitting between them.

This clonotype has only a few counts. The rearrangement joins TRBV9 to TRBJ2-7; D gene ambiguous. The CDR3 is 14 residues long. V was shortened by 3 bases and J by 0 bases, with 10 bases between the two germline ends. Germline V gene data show CDR1 as SGDLS and CDR2 as YYNGEE. This CDR3 reads CASSAYYSSYEQYF. The CDR3 nucleotides read TGTGCCAGCAGCGCGTATTACTCCTCCTACGAGCAGTACTTC.

A single count supports this clonotype. V and J are TRBV12-3 or TRBV12-4 and TRBJ1-2; D might be TRBD1 (5 bases). The V and J ends lost 5 bases and 6 bases respectively, with 19 bases between them. The CDR3 extends over 15 amino acids. The CDR3 DNA reads TGTGCCAGCAGTCCAACCTCGGGACGGGGAGATGGCTACACCTTC. It is translated as CASSPTSGRGDGYTF.

This clonotype was counted ten times or more. The rearrangement joins TRBV20-1 to TRBJ2-1; TRBD2 might be the D (6 bases). Trimming took 6 bases from V and 0 from J, leaving 18 bases between them. Germline V gives CDR1 DFQATT, CDR2 SNEGSKA (reference sequence). This CDR3 is 16 amino acids long. The CDR3 DNA follows: TGCAGTGCGCATTCTAGCGCCGAGAGCTCCTACAATGAGCAGTTCTTC. This codes for CSAHSSAESSYNEQFF.

CDR3 nucleotide sequence: TGTGCCACCTACGACGGAGGAGGTTGCAATGAGCAGTTCTTC. Translated: CATYDGGGCNEQFF. The V gene is TRBV28, the J gene TRBJ2-1; D is possibly TRBD2 (5 bases). Germline loops: CDR1 MDHEN, CDR2 SYDVKM. The CDR3 loop spans 14 amino acids. Trimming pared 10 bases from V and 6 bases from J, leaving 19 bases between.

This clonotype appeared many times. V and J are TRBV6-6 and TRBJ2-7, with 8 positions matching TRBD2. In germline, CDR1 is MNHNY, CDR2 SVGAGI (reference sequence). V was pared by 0 bases and J by 1 base, with 11 bases of the junction left unmatched. The CDR3 runs to 18 residues. The CDR3 sequence is CASSYSSISGSGSYEQYF. Here the CDR3 DNA reads TGTGCCAGCAGTTACTCGAGTATAAGCGGGAGCGGGTCCTACGAGCAGTACTTC.

On this clonotype: A much larger clone sits a single nucleotide away, making a read error possible. The J gene is TRBJ2-7, the V gene TRBV20-1, with D maybe TRBD2 (6 bases). This CDR3 is 13 amino acids long. Germline V gene lookup returns CDR1 DFQATT and CDR2 SNEGSKA (reference sequence). The CDR3 protein is CSVRPGVGYEQYF. DNA for the CDR3: TGCAGTGTTAGACCGGGAGTTGGGTACGAGCAGTACTTC.